This TCR beta chain was observed in a study of cytomegalovirus exposure and HLA in healthy donors. A multiplex PCR was run with 60 Vbeta primers and 13 Jbeta primers. Assay used: immunoSEQ multiplex PCR; TCRdb lists only in-frame clones, some missing. Among more than 150,000 clones listed, about 82% were seen once. CDR1 is SQVTM, CDR2 ANQGSEA, per germline. Trimming removed 7 bases at V and 5 bases at J, with 8 bases between. This CDR3 has 11 residues. The TCR originated in a woman aged 30 to 39 in good health and CMV-seronegative. Sequencing used PBMCs. This chain uses TRBV29-1 with TRBJ1-4; a possible D gene is TRBD1 (5 bases). DNA for the CDR3: TGCAGCGGGGGGGTAAATGAAAAACTGTTTTTT. As protein: CSGGVNEKLFF.